This section outlines one T cell receptor beta chain sequence together with its context. Study members were between roughly 18 and 89 years old and lived in about two dozen US regions. Cohort assignment relied on participant-reported clinical history. The data originate from a study of blood T cell repertoires in COVID-19. Turning to the study itself: Sources were T cells, B-cell-depleted T cells, or PBMCs; the material itself was cDNA or gDNA.

Authors' analysis steps: Reference gene primer amplification gave nucleated cell count estimates. Repertoires were generated with immunoSEQ multiplex PCR, while TCRdb's copy carries only in-frame clones and drops some. The V and J calls and clone size come from that table; D and trimming were worked out from the DNA. The sample includes 310,000 or so clones, 87% of them seen just once. The TCR sequence derives from a woman younger than 35 who had recovered from COVID-19. The specimen was PBMCs or T cells enriched from blood (not recorded which).

CDR3 DNA: TGCGCCAGCAGCCAAGATGCGGGGGGCCCGGATCATAACGGCTACGAGCAGTACTTC. It codes for CASSQDAGGPDHNGYEQYF. This rearrangement joins TRBV4-3 to TRBJ2-7, with 8 positions matching TRBD2. The CDR3 totals 19 residues. The junction had 16 bases not matched to a gene; V was cut back by 0 bases and J by 3 bases. Germline CDR1 is LGHNA and CDR2 is YSLEER.